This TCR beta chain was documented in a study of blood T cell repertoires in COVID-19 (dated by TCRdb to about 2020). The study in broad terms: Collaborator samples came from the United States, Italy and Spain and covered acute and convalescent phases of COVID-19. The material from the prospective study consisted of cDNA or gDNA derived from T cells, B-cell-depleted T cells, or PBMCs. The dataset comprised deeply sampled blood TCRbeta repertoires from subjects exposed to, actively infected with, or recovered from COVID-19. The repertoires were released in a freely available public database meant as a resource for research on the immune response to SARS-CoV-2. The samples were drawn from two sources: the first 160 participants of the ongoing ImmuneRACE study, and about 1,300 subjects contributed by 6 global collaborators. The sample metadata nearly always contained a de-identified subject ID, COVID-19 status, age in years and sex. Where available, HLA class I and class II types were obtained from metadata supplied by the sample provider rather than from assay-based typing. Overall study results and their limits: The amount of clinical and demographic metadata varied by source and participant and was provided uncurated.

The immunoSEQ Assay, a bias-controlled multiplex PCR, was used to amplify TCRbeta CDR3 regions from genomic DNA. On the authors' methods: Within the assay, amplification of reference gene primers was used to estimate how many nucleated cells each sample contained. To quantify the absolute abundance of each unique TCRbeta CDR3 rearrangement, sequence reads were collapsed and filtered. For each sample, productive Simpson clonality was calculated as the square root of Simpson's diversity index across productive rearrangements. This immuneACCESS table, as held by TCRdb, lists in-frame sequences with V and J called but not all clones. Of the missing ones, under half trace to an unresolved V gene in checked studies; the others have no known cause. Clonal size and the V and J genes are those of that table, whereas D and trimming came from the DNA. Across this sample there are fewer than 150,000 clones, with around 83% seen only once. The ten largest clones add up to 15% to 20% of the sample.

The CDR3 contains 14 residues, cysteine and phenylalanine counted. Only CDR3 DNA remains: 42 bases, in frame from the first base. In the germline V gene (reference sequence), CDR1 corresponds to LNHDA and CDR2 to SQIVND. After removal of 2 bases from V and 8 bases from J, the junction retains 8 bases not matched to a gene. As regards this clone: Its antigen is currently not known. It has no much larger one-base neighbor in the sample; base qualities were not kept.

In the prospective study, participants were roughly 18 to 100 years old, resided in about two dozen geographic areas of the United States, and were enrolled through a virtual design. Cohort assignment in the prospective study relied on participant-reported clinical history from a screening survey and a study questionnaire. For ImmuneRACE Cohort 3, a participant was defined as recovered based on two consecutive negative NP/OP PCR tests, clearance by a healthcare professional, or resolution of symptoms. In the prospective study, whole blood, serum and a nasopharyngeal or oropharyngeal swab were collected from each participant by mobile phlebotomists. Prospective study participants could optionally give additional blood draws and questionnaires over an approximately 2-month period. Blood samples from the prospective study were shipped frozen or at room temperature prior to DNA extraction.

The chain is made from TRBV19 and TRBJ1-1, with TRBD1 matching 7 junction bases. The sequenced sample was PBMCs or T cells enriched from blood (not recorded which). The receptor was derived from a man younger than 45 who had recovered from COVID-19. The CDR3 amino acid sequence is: CASSITRGGGEAFF. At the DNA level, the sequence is TGTGCCAGTAGTATAACCAGAGGGGGCGGAGAAGCTTTCTTT.